This TCR beta chain appears in the sequencing data of a study of blood T cell repertoires in COVID-19. Study-wide context: Whether acute or convalescent, the COVID-19 samples came from the United States, Italy and Spain.

TCRdb's table, derived via immunoSEQ multiplex PCR, lists solely in-frame clones and lacks some. Here the sample spans roughly 430,000 clones, about 88% being singletons. A COVID-19 case was met by exposed participants within 2 weeks before study entry. The CDR3 loop spans 17 amino acids. The germline V gene has CDR1 SGHDT and CDR2 YYEEEE. Trimming cost V 2 bases and J 3 bases, with 18 bases left between them. The rearrangement uses TRBV5-6 and TRBJ1-3; D perhaps matches TRBD1 (6 bases). Material for sequencing was PBMCs or T cells enriched from blood (not recorded which). The receptor was isolated from a woman between 18 and 30 years old who had been exposed to COVID-19. The DNA for the CDR3 is TGTGCCAGCAGCTTCCCTGGGGGTACAGGGCGTGGAAACACCATATATTTT. Its protein product is CASSFPGGTGRGNTIYF.